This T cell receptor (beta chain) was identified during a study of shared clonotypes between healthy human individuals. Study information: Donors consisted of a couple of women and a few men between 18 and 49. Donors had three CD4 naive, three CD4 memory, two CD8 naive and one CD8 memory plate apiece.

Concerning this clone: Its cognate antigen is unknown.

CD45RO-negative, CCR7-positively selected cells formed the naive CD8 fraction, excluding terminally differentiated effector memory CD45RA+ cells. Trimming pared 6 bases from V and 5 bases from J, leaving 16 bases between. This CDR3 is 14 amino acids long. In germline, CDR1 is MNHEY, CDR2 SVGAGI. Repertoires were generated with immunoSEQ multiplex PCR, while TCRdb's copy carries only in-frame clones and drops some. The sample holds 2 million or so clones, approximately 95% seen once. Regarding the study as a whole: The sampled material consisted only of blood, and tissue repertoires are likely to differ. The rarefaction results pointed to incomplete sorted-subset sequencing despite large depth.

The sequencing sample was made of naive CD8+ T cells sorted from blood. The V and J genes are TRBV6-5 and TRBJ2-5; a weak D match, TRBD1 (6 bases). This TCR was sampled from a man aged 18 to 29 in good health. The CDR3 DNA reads TGTGCCAGCAGATATCATACAGGGAGCGAGACCCAGTACTTC. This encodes CASRYHTGSETQYF.